This T cell receptor beta chain was retrieved from a study of cytomegalovirus exposure and HLA in healthy donors. Study-wide context: The 120 or so validation repertoires were reported in a later analysis to have been generated on the same platform as the roughly 670 first-cohort repertoires.

The table came from immunoSEQ multiplex PCR; TCRdb's copy has only in-frame clones and leaves some out. In the table there are under 300,000 clones, approximately 83% of which are singletons. Whole-study results and caveats: The study flagged around 160 TCR beta chains as cytomegalovirus-associated.

The J segment lost 4 bases and the V segment lost 5 bases, leaving 5 bases of the junction unmatched. CDR3 length equals 14 residues. CDR1 LNHDA and CDR2 SQIVND come from the germline V gene (reference sequence). This clone was seen only a few times. The antigen is undetermined. Input material: PBMCs. The sequence came from a woman under 30 in good health and CMV-seronegative. V gene TRBV19 combines with J gene TRBJ2-7; 10 bases are shared with TRBD1. The CDR3 here is CASSLGTGAYEQYF. As DNA, the CDR3 is TGTGCCAGTAGTCTCGGGACAGGGGCGTACGAGCAGTACTTC. The whole variable domain, filled in from reference TRBV19 and TRBJ2-7, reads DGGITQSPKYLFRKEGQNVTLSCEQNLNHDAMYWYRQDPGQGLRLIYYSQIVNDFQKGDIAEGYSVSREKKESFPLTVTSAQKNPTAFYLCASSLGTGAYEQYFGPGTRLTVT.